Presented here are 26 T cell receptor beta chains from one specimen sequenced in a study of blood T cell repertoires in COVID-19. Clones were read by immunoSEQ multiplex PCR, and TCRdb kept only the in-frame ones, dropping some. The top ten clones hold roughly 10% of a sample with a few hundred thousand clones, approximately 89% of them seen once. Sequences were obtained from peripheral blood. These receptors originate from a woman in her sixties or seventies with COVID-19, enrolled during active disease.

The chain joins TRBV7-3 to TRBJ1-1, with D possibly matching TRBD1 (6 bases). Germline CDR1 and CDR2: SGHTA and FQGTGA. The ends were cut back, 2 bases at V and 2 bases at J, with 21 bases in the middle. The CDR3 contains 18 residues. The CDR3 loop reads CASSLRGGPPYLNTEAFF. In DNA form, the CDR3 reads TGTGCCAGCAGCTTACGTGGGGGCCCCCCTTACCTAAACACTGAAGCTTTCTTT.

CDR3 residues: CSVAQGLVDTDTQYF. The CDR3 nucleotides are TGCAGCGTGGCTCAGGGACTAGTTGACACAGATACGCAGTATTTT. J is TRBJ2-3 and V is TRBV29-1; 8 nucleotides match TRBD2. After removal of 6 bases from V and 2 bases from J, the junction contained 10 bases not matched to a gene. The CDR3 totals 15 residues. CDR1 SQVTM and CDR2 ANQGSEA come from the germline V gene.

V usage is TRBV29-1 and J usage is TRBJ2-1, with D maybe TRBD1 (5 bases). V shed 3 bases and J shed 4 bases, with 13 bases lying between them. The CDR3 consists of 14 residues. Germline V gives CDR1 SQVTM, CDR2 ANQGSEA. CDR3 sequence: CSVDAGKQYNEQFF. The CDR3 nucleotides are TGCAGCGTTGATGCAGGGAAACAATACAATGAGCAGTTCTTC.

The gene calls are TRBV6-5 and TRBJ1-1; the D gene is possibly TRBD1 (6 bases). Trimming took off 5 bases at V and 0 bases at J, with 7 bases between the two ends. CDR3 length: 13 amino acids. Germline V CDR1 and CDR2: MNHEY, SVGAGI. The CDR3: CASSHRVNTEAFF. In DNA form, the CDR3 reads TGTGCCAGCAGTCACAGGGTGAACACTGAAGCTTTCTTT.

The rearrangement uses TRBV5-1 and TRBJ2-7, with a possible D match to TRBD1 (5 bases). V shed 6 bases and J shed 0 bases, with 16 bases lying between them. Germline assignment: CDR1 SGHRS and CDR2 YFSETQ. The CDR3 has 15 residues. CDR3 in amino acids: CASKPGWGSSYEQYF. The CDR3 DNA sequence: TGCGCCAGCAAACCCGGCTGGGGCTCCTCCTACGAGCAGTACTTC.

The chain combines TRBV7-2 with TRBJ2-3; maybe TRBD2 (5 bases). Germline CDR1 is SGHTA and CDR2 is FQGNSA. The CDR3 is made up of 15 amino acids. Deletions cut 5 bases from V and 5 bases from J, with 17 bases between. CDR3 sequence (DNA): TGTGCCAGCAGCCTCCTCAGCGGTGGGTTAGATACGCAGTATTTT. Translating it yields CASSLLSGGLDTQYF.

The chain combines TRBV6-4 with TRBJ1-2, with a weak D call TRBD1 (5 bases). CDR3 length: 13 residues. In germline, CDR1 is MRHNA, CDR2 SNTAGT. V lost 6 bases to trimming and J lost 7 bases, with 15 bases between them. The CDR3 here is CASRQGNLGGYTF. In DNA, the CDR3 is TGTGCCAGCAGGCAGGGAAACTTGGGTGGCTACACCTTC.

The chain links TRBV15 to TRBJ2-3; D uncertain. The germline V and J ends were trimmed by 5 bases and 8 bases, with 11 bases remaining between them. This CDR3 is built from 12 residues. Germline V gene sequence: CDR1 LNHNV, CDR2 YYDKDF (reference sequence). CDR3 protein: CATSVSMVTQYF. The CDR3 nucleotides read TGTGCCACCAGCGTATCTATGGTTACGCAGTATTTT.

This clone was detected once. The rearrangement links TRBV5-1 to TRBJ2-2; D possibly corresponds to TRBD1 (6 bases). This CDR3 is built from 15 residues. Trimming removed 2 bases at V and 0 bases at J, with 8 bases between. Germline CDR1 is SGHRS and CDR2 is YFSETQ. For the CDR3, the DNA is TGCGCCAGCAGCTTTGACAGGACGAACACCGGGGAGCTGTTTTTT. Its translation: CASSFDRTNTGELFF. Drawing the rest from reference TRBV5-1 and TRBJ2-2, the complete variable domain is KAGVTQTPRYLIKTRGQQVTLSCSPISGHRSVSWYQQTPGQGLQFLFEYFSETQRNKGNFPGRFSGRQFSNSRSEMNVSTLELGDSALYLCASSFDRTNTGELFFGEGSRLTVL.

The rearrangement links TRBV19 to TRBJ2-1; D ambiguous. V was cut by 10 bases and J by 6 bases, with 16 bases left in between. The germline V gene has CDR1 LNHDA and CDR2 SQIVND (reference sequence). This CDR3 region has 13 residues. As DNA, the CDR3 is TGTGCCACTTGCCCACACCTAGGCAATGAGCAGTTCTTC. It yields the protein CATCPHLGNEQFF.

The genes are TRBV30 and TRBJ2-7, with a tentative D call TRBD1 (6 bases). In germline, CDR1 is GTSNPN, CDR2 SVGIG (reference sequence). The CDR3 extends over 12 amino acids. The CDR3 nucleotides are TGTGCATCAGGGGAATCCACCTACGAGCAGTACTTC. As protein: CASGESTYEQYF.

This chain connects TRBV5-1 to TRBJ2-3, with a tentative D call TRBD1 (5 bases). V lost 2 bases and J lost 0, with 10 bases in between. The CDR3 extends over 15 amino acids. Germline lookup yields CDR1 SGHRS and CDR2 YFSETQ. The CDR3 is CASSFTGESTDTQYF. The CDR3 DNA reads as TGCGCCAGCAGCTTTACAGGAGAAAGCACAGATACGCAGTATTTT.

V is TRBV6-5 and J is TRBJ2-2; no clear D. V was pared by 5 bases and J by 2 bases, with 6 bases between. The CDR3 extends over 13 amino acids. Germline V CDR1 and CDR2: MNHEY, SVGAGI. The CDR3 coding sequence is TGTGCCAGCAGTATAATTAACACCGGGGAGCTGTTTTTT. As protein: CASSIINTGELFF.

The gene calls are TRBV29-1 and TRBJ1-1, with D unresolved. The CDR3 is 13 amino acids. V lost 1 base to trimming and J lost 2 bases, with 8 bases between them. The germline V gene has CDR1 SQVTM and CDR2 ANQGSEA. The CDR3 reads CSVEVFRNTEAFF. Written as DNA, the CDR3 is TGCAGCGTTGAAGTATTCAGAAACACTGAAGCTTTCTTT.

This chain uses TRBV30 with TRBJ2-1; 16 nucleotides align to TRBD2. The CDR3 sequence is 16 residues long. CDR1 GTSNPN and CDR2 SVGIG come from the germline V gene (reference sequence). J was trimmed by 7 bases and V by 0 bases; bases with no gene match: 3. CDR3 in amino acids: CAWSVGTSGRVNEQFF. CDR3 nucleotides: TGTGCCTGGAGTGTCGGGACTAGCGGGAGGGTAAATGAGCAGTTCTTC.

For the CDR3, the DNA is TGTGCCAGCAGCGTAGACGAGGGCTGGTACGAGCAGTACTTC. Amino acid sequence: CASSVDEGWYEQYF. This chain links TRBV9 with TRBJ2-7; possibly TRBD2 for D (5 bases). There are 14 residues in the CDR3. The V end lost 0 bases, the J end lost 4 bases, and 11 bases lay between the germline ends. The V gene's germline CDR1 is SGDLS and CDR2 YYNGEE.

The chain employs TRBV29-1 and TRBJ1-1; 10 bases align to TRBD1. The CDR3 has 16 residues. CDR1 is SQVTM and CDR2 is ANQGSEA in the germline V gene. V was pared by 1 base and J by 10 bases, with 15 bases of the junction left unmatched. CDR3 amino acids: CSVEALRDRGTPGAFF. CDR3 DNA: TGCAGCGTTGAAGCTTTGAGGGACAGGGGAACTCCCGGAGCTTTCTTT.

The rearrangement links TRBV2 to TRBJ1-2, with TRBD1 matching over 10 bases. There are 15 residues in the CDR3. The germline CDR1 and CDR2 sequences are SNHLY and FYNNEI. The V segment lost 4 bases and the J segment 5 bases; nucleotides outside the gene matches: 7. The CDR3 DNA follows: TGTGCCAGCAGTGGTCTGCGGGACAGGGGTTATGGCTACACCTTC. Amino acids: CASSGLRDRGYGYTF.

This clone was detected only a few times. The CDR3 sequence is CAISGQRYNEQFF. In nucleotides, the CDR3 is TGTGCCATCAGTGGGCAGCGCTACAATGAGCAGTTCTTC. V and J are TRBV10-3 and TRBJ2-1; D call uncertain. Trimming cost V 4 bases and J 3 bases, with 7 bases left between them. Germline CDR1 and CDR2: ENHRY and SYGVKD. The CDR3 length is 13 residues.

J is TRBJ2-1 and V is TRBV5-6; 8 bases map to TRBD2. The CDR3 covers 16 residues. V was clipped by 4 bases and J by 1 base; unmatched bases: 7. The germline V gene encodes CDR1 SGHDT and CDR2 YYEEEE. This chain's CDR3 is CASSPGLARSYNEQFF. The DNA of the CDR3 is TGTGCCAGCAGCCCCGGACTAGCCCGATCCTACAATGAGCAGTTCTTC.

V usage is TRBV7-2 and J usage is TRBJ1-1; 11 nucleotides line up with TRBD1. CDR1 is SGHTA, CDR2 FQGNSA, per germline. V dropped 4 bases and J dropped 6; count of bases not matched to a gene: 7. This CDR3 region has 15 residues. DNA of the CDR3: TGTGCCAGCAGCTCGGACAGGGGGCGGAGCGCTGAAGCTTTCTTT. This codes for CASSSDRGRSAEAFF.

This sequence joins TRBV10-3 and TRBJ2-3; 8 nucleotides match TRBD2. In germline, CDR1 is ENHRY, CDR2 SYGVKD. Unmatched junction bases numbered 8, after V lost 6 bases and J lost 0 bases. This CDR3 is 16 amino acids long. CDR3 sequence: CAISLQLAASTDTQYF. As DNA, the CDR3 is TGTGCCATCAGCCTTCAACTAGCGGCTAGCACAGATACGCAGTATTTT.

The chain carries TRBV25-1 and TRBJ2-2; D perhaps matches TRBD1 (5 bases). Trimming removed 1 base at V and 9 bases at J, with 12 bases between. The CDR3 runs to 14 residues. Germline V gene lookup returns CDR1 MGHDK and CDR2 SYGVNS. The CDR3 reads CASSESTAKRELFF. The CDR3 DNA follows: TGTGCCAGCAGTGAATCGACAGCCAAGCGGGAGCTGTTTTTT.

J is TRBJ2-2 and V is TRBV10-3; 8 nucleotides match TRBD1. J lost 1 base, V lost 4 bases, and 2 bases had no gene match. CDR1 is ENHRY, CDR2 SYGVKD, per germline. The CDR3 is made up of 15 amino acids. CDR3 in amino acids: CAISGTGRNTGELFF. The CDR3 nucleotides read TGTGCCATCAGTGGGACAGGGCGGAACACCGGGGAGCTGTTTTTT.

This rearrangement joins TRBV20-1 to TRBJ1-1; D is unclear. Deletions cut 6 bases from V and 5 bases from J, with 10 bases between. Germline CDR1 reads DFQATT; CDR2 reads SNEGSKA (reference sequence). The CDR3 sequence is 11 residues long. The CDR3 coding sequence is TGCAGTGCCGCCTACAGAACTGAAGCTTTCTTT. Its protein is CSAAYRTEAFF.

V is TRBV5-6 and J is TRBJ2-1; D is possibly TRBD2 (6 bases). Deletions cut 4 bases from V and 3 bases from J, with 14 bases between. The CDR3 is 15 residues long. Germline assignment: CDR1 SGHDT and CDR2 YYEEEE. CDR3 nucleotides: TGTGCCAGCAGCAGTGGAGGGCCATTCTACAATGAGCAGTTCTTC. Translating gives CASSSGGPFYNEQFF.